The 15 T cell receptor beta chains presented below share a single source sample, sequenced in a study of early T cells in non-severe SARS-CoV-2 infection. A single record per CDR3 protein comes from TCRdb applying MiXCR to the 5' RACE reads. Counted here are roughly 69,000 distinct CDR3 sequences, 7% to 9.5% occurring once; the ten biggest clones make up over 10%. The sample in question was whole blood, obtained at baseline. The receptors here all came from an adult who was a healthcare worker with PCR-confirmed SARS-CoV-2 infection or an uninfected control (not recorded which).

The gene calls are TRBV11-2 and TRBJ2-2, with unresolved D. The CDR3 length is 16 residues. The V end was cut by 5 bases, the J end by 4 bases, with 17 bases between. Per germline, CDR1 SGHAT and CDR2 FQNNGV. The CDR3 DNA reads as TGTGCCAGCAGCCCCCTCGCCCTTCGGCCCACCGGGGAGCTGTTTTTT. Its translation: CASSPLALRPTGELFF.

CDR3 residues: CASSHPDDQETQYF. CDR3 DNA sequence: TGCGCCAGTTCCCATCCGGATGACCAAGAGACCCAGTACTTC. The chain uses TRBV4-1 and TRBJ2-5; D is unresolved. Germline V gene data show CDR1 as MGHRA and CDR2 as YSYEKL. The CDR3 covers 14 residues. The ends were cut back, 9 bases at V and 0 bases at J, with 14 bases in the middle.

In its sample, this clonotype was seen a few times. This sequence joins TRBV14 and TRBJ2-1, with 8 bases fitting TRBD1. CDR3 length equals 16 residues. Trimming took 3 bases from V and 1 from J; bases not matched to a gene: 5. Germline values: CDR1 SGHDN, CDR2 FVKESK. Written as DNA, the CDR3 is TGTGCCAGCAGCCACCTCAGGGGGCTATCCTACAATGAGCAGTTCTTC. This sequence encodes CASSHLRGLSYNEQFF.

This clonotype was observed at least ten times. The chain links TRBV20-1 to TRBJ2-5; TRBD1 might be the D (7 bases). CDR3 length: 15 residues. Germline V gives CDR1 DFQATT, CDR2 SNEGSKA (reference sequence). V lost 7 bases, J lost 9 bases, and 27 bases lay in between. CDR3 DNA sequence: TGCAGTGTCCCTAGGGCGGGACAGAGGCTCGGGGCCCAGTACTTC. Residues: CSVPRAGQRLGAQYF.

The rearrangement joins TRBV11-3 to TRBJ2-1; 8 bases map to TRBD2. This CDR3 region has 15 residues. J gave up 9 bases and V 4 bases, and 11 bases lay outside the gene matches. Germline-derived CDR1 and CDR2 are SGHNT and YENEEA. The CDR3 DNA sequence: TGTGCCAGCAGCTCTCAAGTGGCGGGAGGTGGTGAGCAGTTCTTC. It codes for CASSSQVAGGGEQFF. Full variable domain (remainder filled in from reference TRBV11-3 and TRBJ2-1): EAGVVQSPRYKIIEKKQPVAFWCNPISGHNTLYWYLQNLGQGPELLIRYENEEAVDDSQLPKDRFSAERLKGVDSTLKIQPAELGDSAVYLCASSSQVAGGGEQFFGPGTRLTVL.

The chain is built from TRBV5-6 and TRBJ1-2, with TRBD1 matching over 10 bases. There are 16 residues in the CDR3. CDR1 is SGHDT, CDR2 YYEEEE, per germline. V dropped 7 bases and J dropped 8; count of bases not matched to a gene: 17. This CDR3 reads CASGRQDRGLLYGYTF. In DNA form, the CDR3 reads TGTGCCAGCGGGAGACAGGACAGGGGGTTGCTCTACGGCTACACCTTC.

Judged by abundance, this clonotype is medium-sized (0.01 to 0.1%). V and J are TRBV7-9 and TRBJ2-1; D not resolved. Between the trimmed V and J ends, which lost 5 bases and 6 bases, there was a span of 11 bases. CDR1 is SEHNR and CDR2 is FQNEAQ in the germline V gene (reference sequence). The CDR3 is made up of 13 amino acids. The CDR3 here is CASSLPLSNEQFF. CDR3 sequence (DNA): TGTGCCAGCAGCCTCCCTCTGAGCAATGAGCAGTTCTTC.

Many counts were recorded for this clonotype. The chain employs TRBV29-1 and TRBJ1-2; TRBD1 aligns across 8 bases. Germline values: CDR1 SQVTM, CDR2 ANQGSEA. CDR3 length: 11 residues. V lost 6 bases, J lost 8 bases, and 5 bases stayed unmatched. The DNA for the CDR3 is TGCAGCGTGGGGACAGGCAGGGGCTACACCTTC. Its protein is CSVGTGRGYTF.

This clonotype was seen repeatedly, ten times or more. The chain recombines TRBV24-1 with TRBJ1-1; D is uncertain. CDR1 is KGHDR and CDR2 is SFDVKD in the germline V gene. V gave up 2 bases and J gave up 11 bases, with 11 bases separating them. CDR3 length equals 12 residues. CDR3 DNA sequence: TGTGCCACCAGTGATTCTGGAGGGTTGGCTTTCTTT. Translated: CATSDSGGLAFF.

This clonotype was seen only a few times. CDR3 protein: CASSLEGPTYNEQFF. CDR3 bases: TGCGCCAGCAGCTTGGAGGGGCCCACTTACAATGAGCAGTTCTTC. The V call is TRBV5-1, the J call TRBJ2-1; a weak D match, TRBD1 (5 bases). V was shortened by 0 bases and J by 4 bases, with 11 bases between the two germline ends. Germline CDR1 and CDR2: SGHRS and YFSETQ. This CDR3 has 15 residues. Complete variable domain (other parts from reference TRBV5-1 and TRBJ2-1): KAGVTQTPRYLIKTRGQQVTLSCSPISGHRSVSWYQQTPGQGLQFLFEYFSETQRNKGNFPGRFSGRQFSNSRSEMNVSTLELGDSALYLCASSLEGPTYNEQFFGPGTRLTVL.

This chain uses TRBV20-1 with TRBJ2-7, with a tentative D call TRBD2 (6 bases). Trimming removed 1 base at V and 7 bases at J, with 11 bases between. Germline V lookup: CDR1 DFQATT, CDR2 SNEGSKA (reference sequence). This CDR3 has 12 amino acids. The CDR3 spells CSARGYGGEQYF. The CDR3 region has the DNA TGCAGTGCTAGAGGATACGGGGGAGAGCAGTACTTC.

This clonotype was recorded at least ten times. CDR3 amino acids: CSGQGTNTGELFF. CDR3 DNA sequence: TGCAGCGGTCAGGGCACGAACACCGGGGAGCTGTTTTTT. This sequence joins TRBV29-1 and TRBJ2-2; D is perhaps TRBD1 (5 bases). With 7 bases removed from V and 0 bases from J, the gap between germline ends came to 9 bases. The germline V gene encodes CDR1 SQVTM and CDR2 ANQGSEA. CDR3 length equals 13 residues.

The sample holds a few counts of this clonotype. The CDR3 coding sequence is TGTGCCATCAGTGAGGCCGGGACAGGAGAAGAGACCCAGTACTTC. Amino acid sequence: CAISEAGTGEETQYF. The V and J genes are TRBV10-3 and TRBJ2-5; 8 bases agree with TRBD1. V lost 2 bases and J lost 3; bases outside the gene matches: 5. The length of the CDR3 is 15 residues. CDR1 ENHRY and CDR2 SYGVKD come from the germline V gene.

The rearrangement uses TRBV11-2 and TRBJ2-3; 11 nucleotides align to TRBD2. Germline CDR1 is SGHAT and CDR2 is FQNNGV. V was clipped by 2 bases and J by 4 bases; unmatched bases: 14. This CDR3 is built from 19 residues. The CDR3 reads CASSLQRLAGRFWSDTQYF. Here the CDR3 DNA reads TGTGCCAGCAGCTTACAAAGACTAGCGGGAAGGTTTTGGTCAGATACGCAGTATTTT. Full variable domain (remainder filled in from reference TRBV11-2 and TRBJ2-3): EAGVAQSPRYKIIEKRQSVAFWCNPISGHATLYWYQQILGQGPKLLIQFQNNGVVDDSQLPKDRFSAERLKGVDSTLKIQPAKLEDSAVYLCASSLQRLAGRFWSDTQYFGPGTRLTVL.

The CDR3: CASSLVLVGVHGGELFF. CDR3 sequence (DNA): TGTGCCAGCAGCTTAGTATTGGTGGGAGTACATGGCGGGGAGCTGTTTTTT. The chain employs TRBV7-6 and TRBJ2-2; tentatively, D is TRBD2 (5 bases). Trimming pared 1 base from V and 7 bases from J, leaving 19 bases between. Germline lookup yields CDR1 SGHVS and CDR2 FNYEAQ. CDR3 size: 17 residues.